These T cell receptor beta chains were read from a single sample in a study of identical twins. TCRdb re-called the 5' RACE reads with MiXCR, one entry per CDR3 protein. This table has nearly 900,000 distinct CDR3 sequences, 10% to 15% appearing once. The sample also formed part of further work on yellow fever vaccine responses in identical twins.

The sequenced sample was PBMCs. Source of these receptors: a young woman in good health. CDR3s include the opening cysteine and the closing phenylalanine or tryptophan. D genes are given only for firm matches. Only part of the rows carry a size: once, few, many, or a class if the clone is expanded.

size: .; V: TRBV2; J: TRBJ2-1; D: TRBD1; DNA: TGTGCCAGCAGTGCCGGGACAGGCCCCTACAATGAGCAGTTCTTC; CDR3: CASSAGTGPYNEQFF
size: .; V: TRBV19; J: TRBJ2-2; D: .; DNA: TGTGCCAGTACGGGTAGCGGAATAACCGGGGAGCTGTTTTTT; CDR3: CASTGSGITGELFF
size: few; V: TRBV12-3/TRBV12-4; J: TRBJ2-1; D: .; DNA: TGTGCCAGCAGTTTTGTCTCGGGGGGCGGTGAGCAGTTCTTC; CDR3: CASSFVSGGGEQFF
size: many; V: TRBV7-2; J: TRBJ2-1; D: TRBD2; DNA: TGTGCCAGCAGCTTAGTCGGGACTAGCGGGTTATACAATGAGCAGTTCTTC; CDR3: CASSLVGTSGLYNEQFF
size: few; V: TRBV29-1; J: TRBJ1-1; D: .; DNA: TGCAGCGTTGAGTCAGGGGAGGGGACTGAAGCTTTCTTT; CDR3: CSVESGEGTEAFF
size: many; V: TRBV12-3/TRBV12-4; J: TRBJ2-1; D: TRBD2; DNA: TGCGCCAGCAGCCGGACTAGCGGGGGGTACAATGAGCAGTTCTTC; CDR3: CASSRTSGGYNEQFF
size: few; V: TRBV11-2; J: TRBJ2-1; D: .; DNA: TGTGCCAGCAGCTCGGGAACAGTGACCTACAATGAGCAGTTCTTC; CDR3: CASSSGTVTYNEQFF
size: .; V: TRBV4-2; J: TRBJ2-3; D: .; DNA: TGTGCCAGCAGCCTAAGGAGTGCGGACCTTAGCACAGATACGCAGTATTTT; CDR3: CASSLRSADLSTDTQYF
size: many; V: TRBV20-1; J: TRBJ2-7; D: TRBD2; DNA: TGCAGTGCTACCCTAGCGGGAGTAAACTACGAGCAGTACTTC; CDR3: CSATLAGVNYEQYF
size: .; V: TRBV5-1; J: TRBJ1-1; D: .; DNA: TGCGCCGGCAGCTTGGCGGGCGCTGAAGCCTTCTTT; CDR3: CAGSLAGAEAFF
size: .; V: TRBV5-1; J: TRBJ2-5; D: TRBD2; DNA: TGCGCCAGCAGCTCAGGACTAGCGGGAGGAGGACCCTCAAGGGAGACCCAGTACTTC; CDR3: CASSSGLAGGGPSRETQYF
size: many; V: TRBV9; J: TRBJ2-7; D: .; DNA: TGTGCCAGCAGCGTAGACGTCTCAGAAGGCTACGAGCAGTACTTC; CDR3: CASSVDVSEGYEQYF
size: .; V: TRBV7-8; J: TRBJ1-4; D: .; DNA: TGTGCCAGCAGCGTCGTGGGTGGGGCGCGGGAAAAACTGTTTTTT; CDR3: CASSVVGGAREKLFF
size: many; V: TRBV5-1; J: TRBJ1-6; D: .; DNA: TGCGCCAGCAGCTTGGGGGGAACAGGGCGATCACCCCTCCACTTT; CDR3: CASSLGGTGRSPLHF